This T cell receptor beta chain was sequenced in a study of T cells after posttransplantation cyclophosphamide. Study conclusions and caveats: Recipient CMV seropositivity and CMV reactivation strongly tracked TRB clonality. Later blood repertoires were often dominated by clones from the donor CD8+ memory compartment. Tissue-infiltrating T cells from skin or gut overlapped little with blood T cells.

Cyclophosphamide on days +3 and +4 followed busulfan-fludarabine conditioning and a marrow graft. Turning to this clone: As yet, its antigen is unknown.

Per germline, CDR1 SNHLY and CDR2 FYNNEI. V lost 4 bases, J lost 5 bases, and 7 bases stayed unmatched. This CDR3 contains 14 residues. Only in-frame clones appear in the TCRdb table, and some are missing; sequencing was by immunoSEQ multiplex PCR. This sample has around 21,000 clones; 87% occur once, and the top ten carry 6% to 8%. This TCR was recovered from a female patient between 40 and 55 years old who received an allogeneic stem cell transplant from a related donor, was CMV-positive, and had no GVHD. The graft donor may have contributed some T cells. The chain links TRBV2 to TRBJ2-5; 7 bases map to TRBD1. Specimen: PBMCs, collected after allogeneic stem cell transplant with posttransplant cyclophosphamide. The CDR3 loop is CASSGRQGGETQYF. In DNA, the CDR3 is TGTGCCAGCAGTGGTAGACAGGGCGGGGAGACCCAGTACTTC.